The 19 T cell receptor beta chains listed next were all sequenced from one sample in a study of cytomegalovirus exposure and HLA in healthy donors. The PCR used 60 Vbeta and 13 Jbeta primers. Method: immunoSEQ multiplex PCR; TCRdb's copy keeps in-frame clones and lacks some. The sample lists 130,000 to 150,000 clones, 73% occurring once. The sequenced material came from PBMCs. The receptors stem from a human donor in good health.

The sample holds a few counts of this clone. This sequence joins TRBV5-8 and TRBJ2-1; 11 bases are a match to TRBD2. Germline V gene lookup returns CDR1 SGHTS and CDR2 YDEGEE. The ends lost 4 bases at V and 8 bases at J; junction bases unmatched: 5. The CDR3 is 14 amino acids. As DNA, the CDR3 is TGTGCCAGCAGCATCGGGACTAGCGGCGATGAGCAGTTCTTC. It translates to CASSIGTSGDEQFF.

The chain carries TRBV5-1 and TRBJ1-5; D unresolved. The CDR3 length is 14 residues. Germline V gene sequence: CDR1 SGHRS, CDR2 YFSETQ. V lost 2 bases, J lost 4 bases, and 10 bases lay in between. CDR3 in amino acids: CASSFTPGNQPQHF. The CDR3 nucleotides are TGCGCCAGCAGCTTCACGCCCGGGAATCAGCCCCAGCATTTT.

The chain employs TRBV19 and TRBJ1-5; TRBD1 agrees at 8 bases. Trimming at V came to 5 bases and at J to 6 bases, leaving 3 bases not matched to a gene. Per germline, CDR1 LNHDA and CDR2 SQIVND (reference sequence). This CDR3 region has 13 residues. For the CDR3, the DNA is TGTGCCAGTAGTCTAGGACAGGGTCAGCCCCAGCATTTT. Protein sequence: CASSLGQGQPQHF.

This clone has a handful of counts. V usage is TRBV5-1 and J usage is TRBJ1-5, with 9 bases matching TRBD1. Trimming removed 7 bases from V and 1 base from J; junction bases left unmatched: 6. Looked up from germline, CDR1 is SGHRS and CDR2 is YFSETQ. This CDR3 has 15 amino acids. The chain's CDR3 is CASSTGGGSNQPQHF. CDR3 bases: TGCGCCAGCTCGACAGGGGGGGGGAGCAATCAGCCCCAGCATTTT.

The rearrangement links TRBV15 to TRBJ1-2; 7 nucleotides match TRBD1. This CDR3 is built from 15 residues. V was clipped by 0 bases and J by 6 bases; unmatched bases: 7. Looked up from germline, CDR1 is LNHNV and CDR2 is YYDKDF (reference sequence). In nucleotides, the CDR3 is TGTGCCACCAGCAGAGAGTTAGGGACAGTTCATGGCTACACCTTC. Its translation: CATSRELGTVHGYTF. The full variable domain, completed using reference TRBV15 and TRBJ1-2, is DAMVIQNPRYQVTQFGKPVTLSCSQTLNHNVMYWYQQKSSQAPKLLFHYYDKDFNNEADTPDNFQSRRPNTSFCFLDIRSPGLGDTAMYLCATSRELGTVHGYTFGSGTRLTVV.

The rearrangement joins TRBV4-1 to TRBJ2-5; 7 nucleotides match TRBD1. The J call may be incorrect, as the DNA end agrees better with TRBJ2-7. CDR3 length: 14 amino acids. The V gene's germline CDR1 is MGHRA and CDR2 YSYEKL. The CDR3 nucleotides are TGCGCCAGCAGCCGATGGGACAGCCCCTACGAGCAGTACTTC. Protein sequence: CASSRWDSPYEQYF.

This chain joins TRBV30 and TRBJ2-7, with a possible D match to TRBD2 (5 bases). Germline lookup yields CDR1 GTSNPN and CDR2 SVGIG (reference sequence). Deletions cut 5 bases from V and 10 bases from J, with 27 bases between. The CDR3 has 15 residues. CDR3 in DNA: TGTGCCTGGGGATTGGTGACTGCTTATTCGGGGTACCAGTACTTC. Protein sequence: CAWGLVTAYSGYQYF.

The rearrangement joins TRBV10-3 to TRBJ2-7; D may be TRBD1 (6 bases). Germline loops: CDR1 ENHRY, CDR2 SYGVKD. The V end was cut by 4 bases, the J end by 0 bases, with 10 bases between. The CDR3 consists of 14 residues. The CDR3 DNA reads TGTGCCATCAGTGCCGGACAGACCTCCTACGAGCAGTACTTC. It codes for CAISAGQTSYEQYF.

This clone was detected a few times. The rearrangement uses TRBV7-2 and TRBJ1-1; maybe TRBD1 (5 bases). Trimming removed 2 bases at V and 0 bases at J, with 13 bases between. This CDR3 comprises 16 residues. Germline loops: CDR1 SGHTA, CDR2 FQGNSA. The DNA for the CDR3 is TGTGCCAGCAGCTTAAGGGCCGGACACCTGAACACTGAAGCTTTCTTT. It specifies CASSLRAGHLNTEAFF.

The chain employs TRBV29-1 and TRBJ2-7; 11 bases agree with TRBD1. The V gene end was trimmed by 6 bases and the J gene end by 8 bases; junction bases not matched to a gene: 3. There are 11 residues in the CDR3. Germline V lookup: CDR1 SQVTM, CDR2 ANQGSEA. Written as DNA, the CDR3 is TGCAGCGTAGGGGACAGGGGGAAGCAGTACTTC. Translation gives CSVGDRGKQYF.

This clone was picked up many times. The genes are TRBV7-9 and TRBJ2-5, with 9 positions matching TRBD2. The germline V gene has CDR1 SEHNR and CDR2 FQNEAQ (reference sequence). The CDR3 runs 16 residues. Germline trimming cut 3 bases from V and 3 bases from J; bases unmatched to any gene: 8. DNA of the CDR3: TGTGCCAGCAGCTTGTTTGGCGGGGGGGCTAAAGAGACCCAGTACTTC. It specifies CASSLFGGGAKETQYF.

The rearrangement links TRBV6-5 to TRBJ1-2, with D unresolved. The CDR3 consists of 12 residues. Germline lookup yields CDR1 MNHEY and CDR2 SVGAGI. Trimming took 5 bases from V and 2 from J, leaving 6 bases between them. CDR3 coding DNA: TGTGCCAGCAGTGGGCAGAACTATGGCTACACCTTC. Its protein product is CASSGQNYGYTF.

The chain has TRBV7-9 and TRBJ2-1, with TRBD1 matching over 7 bases. Losses at the gene ends were 1 base for V and 4 bases for J; bases not matched to a gene: 1. The germline V gene has CDR1 SEHNR and CDR2 FQNEAQ (reference sequence). CDR3 size: 14 residues. The CDR3 sequence is CASSLVGQYNEQFF. The CDR3 nucleotides are TGTGCCAGCAGCTTAGTGGGACAGTACAATGAGCAGTTCTTC.

The V gene is TRBV2, the J gene TRBJ1-4, with 7 bases identical to TRBD1. CDR3 length equals 12 residues. V gave up 3 bases and J gave up 10 bases; unmatched junction bases: 2. CDR1 and CDR2 (germline): SNHLY, FYNNEI. DNA of the CDR3: TGTGCCAGCAGTGAGACAGGGCGAAAACTGTTTTTT. This encodes CASSETGRKLFF.

The chain joins TRBV10-3 to TRBJ2-1, with D possibly TRBD2 on 7 matching bases. V was trimmed by 2 bases and J by 5 bases, leaving 10 bases between them. In germline, CDR1 is ENHRY, CDR2 SYGVKD. The CDR3 length is 14 residues. CDR3 nucleotide sequence: TGTGCCATCAGTGAGGAGGGGGGGGACAATGAGCAGTTCTTC. Protein sequence: CAISEEGGDNEQFF.

The V and J genes are TRBV28 and TRBJ2-3; TRBD1 is a possible D gene (8 bases). From germline, CDR1 is MDHEN and CDR2 SYDVKM. CDR3 length: 15 residues. Trimming removed 3 bases at V and 4 bases at J, with 14 bases between. CDR3 region: CASSFITGGADTQYF. CDR3 nucleotide sequence: TGTGCCAGCAGTTTTATAACAGGGGGGGCAGATACGCAGTATTTT. Supplemented by reference TRBV28 and TRBJ2-3, the full variable domain reads DVKVTQSSRYLVKRTGEKVFLECVQDMDHENMFWYRQDPGLGLRLIYFSYDVKMKEKGDIPEGYSVSREKKERFSLILESASTNQTSMYLCASSFITGGADTQYFGPGTRLTVL.

This clone was counted a few times. The chain carries TRBV12-5 and TRBJ2-3; 7 bases fit TRBD1. The J segment lost 0 bases and the V segment lost 6 bases, leaving 3 bases of the junction unmatched. This CDR3 is 14 amino acids long. Germline V gene data show CDR1 as LGHNT and CDR2 as FRNRAP. CDR3: CASGPGGSTDTQYF. As DNA, the CDR3 is TGTGCTAGTGGACCAGGGGGAAGCACAGATACGCAGTATTTT.

This clone was counted once. The rearrangement joins TRBV9 to TRBJ2-1; 12 bases are a match to TRBD2. The germline gives CDR1 SGDLS, CDR2 YYNGEE. This CDR3 comprises 15 residues. Germline trimming cut 2 bases from V and 10 bases from J; bases unmatched to any gene: 7. The DNA of the CDR3 is TGTGCCAGCAGCGTGACTAGCGGGGGCCTGTTGGAGCAGTTCTTC. Translation: CASSVTSGGLLEQFF. The full variable domain, in which reference TRBV9 and TRBJ2-1 provide the parts outside the CDR3, is DSGVTQTPKHLITATGQRVTLRCSPRSGDLSVYWYQQSLDQGLQFLIQYYNGEERAKGNILERFSAQQFPDLHSELNLSSLELGDSALYFCASSVTSGGLLEQFFGPGTRLTVL.

The chain employs TRBV5-6 and TRBJ1-1; no definite D call. CDR1 SGHDT and CDR2 YYEEEE come from the germline V gene. The CDR3 length is 14 residues. The V end lost 1 base, the J end lost 0 bases, and 7 bases lay between the germline ends. CDR3 region: CASSLWQMNTEAFF. In DNA form, the CDR3 reads TGTGCCAGCAGCTTGTGGCAAATGAACACTGAAGCTTTCTTT. The entire variable domain, with the rest obtained from reference TRBV5-6 and TRBJ1-1, is as follows: DAGVTQSPTHLIKTRGQQVTLRCSPKSGHDTVSWYQQALGQGPQFIFQYYEEEERQRGNFPDRFSGHQFPNYSSELNVNALLLGDSALYLCASSLWQMNTEAFFGQGTRLTVV.